The 30 T cell receptor beta chains listed next were all sequenced from one sample in a study of CD8+ T cells in alopecia areata. Sorting of pooled cutaneous lymph node cells used CD4, CD8alpha, NKG2D, NKG2ACE and other markers. Reverse transcribed after extraction, RNA yielded cDNA as the sequencing template. Here immunoSEQ multiplex PCR was the method, and the copy in TCRdb shows in-frame clones only, minus some. Recorded here are under 350,000 clones, none singletons. Sequenced sample: CD4+ T cells sorted from a lymph node. Receptors originate from a C3H/HeJ mouse with alopecia areata. Mouse MHC haplotype: H2-k.

This clone appeared a few times. Gene labels here are mouse ones. The read ends 4 residues before the CDR3 terminus; that terminus is restored from the germline J gene. Other DNA sequences from this sample encode an identical CDR3 as well. V usage is TRBV12-1 and J usage is TRBJ2-3; 11 bases map to TRBD2. From germline, CDR1 is SGHSN and CDR2 HYEKVE. The junction had 3 bases not matched to a gene; V was cut back by 1 base and J by 4 bases. The CDR3 loop spans 15 amino acids. CDR3 loop: CASSLTGGASETLYF. The DNA read from the CDR3 is TGTGCCAGCTCTCTAACTGGGGGGGCCTCAGAA. Drawing the rest from reference TRBV12-1 and TRBJ2-3, the complete variable domain is DSGVVQSPRHIIKEKGGRSVLTCIPISGHSNVVWYQQTLGKELKFLIQHYEKVERDKGFLPSRFSVQQFDDYHSEMNMSALELEDSAMYFCASSLTGGASETLYFGSGTRLTVL.

With regard to this clone: Genes and germline come from the mouse. The read finishes 4 residues shy of the CDR3 end, and the germline J gene is used to complete it. This same CDR3 is encoded by further DNA sequences in the sample. The J gene is TRBJ2-2, the V gene TRBV1; 7 positions agree with TRBD2. Germline V gives CDR1 NSQYPW, CDR2 LRSPGD (reference sequence). With 1 base clipped from V and 1 base from J, the junction kept 0 bases outside the gene matches. The CDR3 loop spans 15 amino acids. The CDR3 bases that were read are TGCACCTGCAGTGCAGCTGGGGGAAACACCGGG. Translated: CTCSAAGGNTG. In full, the CDR3 is CTCSAAGGNTGQLYF.

This clone was counted at least ten times. Genes and germline are mouse. With the read ending 4 residues before the CDR3 end, the germline J gene is used to fill in that end. The chain joins TRBV19 to TRBJ1-2; D not resolved. CDR3 length: 9 amino acids. Per the germline V gene, CDR1 is FNHDT and CDR2 is SITEND (reference sequence). The covered CDR3 bases are TGTGATGGAAACTCC. Amino acid sequence: CDGNS. The CDR3 in full is CDGNSDYTF.

Note on this clone: These gene names are mouse names. The read terminates 4 residues ahead of where the CDR3 ends, so the germline J gene completes it. The rearrangement links TRBV12-1 to TRBJ2-4, with D uncertain. The V end lost 0 bases, the J end lost 2 bases, and 5 bases lay between the germline ends. Germline CDR1 is SGHSN and CDR2 is HYEKVE. This CDR3 contains 13 residues. CDR3 bases read: TGTGCCAGCTCTCTCACAATTCAAAAC. Translation: CASSLTIQN. The whole CDR3 reads CASSLTIQNTLYF.

This clone was seen a few times. Here the gene names and germline are mouse. The CDR3 end is not reached by the read, which stops 4 residues before it; the germline J gene fills it in. This rearrangement joins TRBV31 to TRBJ2-5; D remains unclear. Germline assignment: CDR1 GKSSPN and CDR2 SITVG. The CDR3 contains 11 residues. Incomplete CDR3 DNA: TGTGCCTGGAGTCTATGGGAC. It specifies CAWSLWD. The whole CDR3 sequence is CAWSLWDTQYF.

A word on this clone: Gene names are mouse gene names. Read coverage stops 4 residues before the CDR3 terminus; the germline J gene supplies the remainder. Other DNA sequences from this sample encode an identical CDR3 as well. The chain recombines TRBV13-1 with TRBJ2-5, with D maybe TRBD1 (6 bases). This CDR3 region has 14 residues. CDR1 NSHNY and CDR2 SYGAGN come from the germline V gene. The CDR3 region is CASSDAGTKDTQYF. The CDR3 bases that were read are TGTGCCAGCAGTGATGCCGGGACAAAAGAC.

This clone appeared a few times. Here the gene names and germline are mouse. The read ends 4 residues before the CDR3 terminus; that terminus is restored from the germline J gene. The sample has other DNA sequences that encode this CDR3 too. The chain has TRBV31 and TRBJ2-3; the match to TRBD2 covers 11 bases. This CDR3 spans 16 amino acids. Per the germline V gene, CDR1 is GKSSPN and CDR2 is SITVG. Germline trimming cut 3 bases from V and 0 bases from J; bases unmatched to any gene: 5. This CDR3 reads CAWSRDWGSSAETLYF. Partial CDR3 DNA: TGTGCCTGGAGCCGGGACTGGGGGTCTAGTGCAGAA.

For this clone: Genes and germline come from the mouse. Sequencing ends 4 residues short of the CDR3 end; the germline J gene provides the rest. The identical CDR3 is also encoded by other nucleotide sequences in the sample. This rearrangement joins TRBV31 to TRBJ1-2, with D unclear. CDR1 and CDR2 from the germline V gene are GKSSPN and SITVG. V was clipped by 1 base and J by 1 base, with 4 bases between them. There are 12 residues in the CDR3. The CDR3 DNA, read in part, is TGTGCCTGGAGTCCCAGAAACTCC. As protein: CAWSPRNS. The CDR3 reads in full as CAWSPRNSDYTF.

As to this clone: Each gene name is a mouse one. The same CDR3 also results from other DNA sequences found in this sample. CDR3 DNA, as far as it was read: TGTGCCAGCGGTGAGCTAGGGGACTATGCT. It translates to CASGELGDYA. The complete CDR3 reads CASGELGDYAEQFF. The chain links TRBV13-2 to TRBJ2-1, with a weak D call TRBD1 (5 bases). The observed sequence ends 4 residues before the CDR3 terminus, with the missing tail filled in from the germline J gene. Per germline, CDR1 NNHNN and CDR2 SYGAGS (reference sequence). V lost 2 bases, J lost 2 bases, and 8 bases lay in between. The CDR3 is 14 amino acids.

This clone was picked up a small number of times. Gene names and germline match the mouse. The observed sequence ends 4 residues before the CDR3 terminus, with the missing tail filled in from the germline J gene. The rearrangement joins TRBV13-2 to TRBJ2-1; tentatively, D is TRBD1 (5 bases). The CDR3 sequence is 13 residues long. Germline CDR1 NNHNN, CDR2 SYGAGS (reference sequence). Trimming cost V 0 bases and J 5 bases, with 6 bases left between them. CDR3 bases read: TGTGCCAGCGGTGATGAGGGGAATGCT. Translation gives CASGDEGNA. In full, the CDR3 reads CASGDEGNAEQFF.

On this clone itself: The genes are named according to mouse. The read gets to within 4 residues of the CDR3 end, and the germline J gene fills in the rest. Other DNA variants within this sample encode the same CDR3. V and J are TRBV13-3 and TRBJ1-2; 8 positions agree with TRBD1. The CDR3 contains 14 residues. After removal of 5 bases from V and 4 bases from J, the junction contained 7 bases not matched to a gene. Germline V gene lookup returns CDR1 NNHDY and CDR2 SYVADS. The CDR3 protein is CASSPDRGGSDYTF. Incomplete CDR3 DNA: TGTGCCAGCAGCCCAGACAGGGGCGGCTCC.

About this clone itself: Germline and genes: mouse. From the germline J gene comes the end of the CDR3, since the read stops 4 residues before it. V and J are TRBV1 and TRBJ2-7, with D perhaps matching TRBD1 (5 bases). Germline V gene lookup returns CDR1 NSQYPW and CDR2 LRSPGD (reference sequence). This CDR3 spans 14 amino acids. The CDR3 bases that were read are TGCACCTGCAGTGCAGTGCAGGGATTAGAT. This encodes CTCSAVQGLD. From start to end, the CDR3 is CTCSAVQGLDEQYF.

As regards this clone: Gene labels here are mouse ones. The missing CDR3 end, 4 residues past where the read stops, is filled in from the germline J gene. V and J are TRBV13-2 and TRBJ2-7; D remains ambiguous. V was trimmed by 3 bases and J by 3 bases, leaving 7 bases between them. Germline values: CDR1 NNHNN, CDR2 SYGAGS (reference sequence). The CDR3 runs 12 residues. The CDR3 region is CASGVRSYEQYF. The part of the CDR3 DNA that was read is TGTGCCAGCGGTGTCAGAAGCTAT.

This clone was detected only a few times. Genes and germline come from the mouse. The CDR3 DNA, read in part, is TGTGCCAGCAGTGACCCCGGACAGGGGTGGGCT. This translates into CASSDPGQGWA. The CDR3, in full, reads CASSDPGQGWAEQFF. This chain joins TRBV13-1 and TRBJ2-1, with 9 nucleotides matching TRBD1. The CDR3 goes on 4 residues after the read ends, and that part is filled in from the germline J gene. Germline values: CDR1 NSHNY, CDR2 SYGAGN. The CDR3 has 15 amino acids.

Turning to this clone: Gene names and germline match the mouse. Coverage ceases 4 residues before the CDR3 finishes, and the germline J gene fills in the end. The J gene is TRBJ2-5, the V gene TRBV19, with D perhaps matching TRBD1 (6 bases). V was trimmed by 4 bases and J by 2 bases, leaving 11 bases between them. CDR1 and CDR2 from the germline V gene are FNHDT and SITEND (reference sequence). The CDR3 extends over 14 amino acids. CDR3 DNA (partial): TGTGCCAGCAGTCTCAGGGGCGGCCAAGAC. Its translation is CASSLRGGQD. From start to end, the CDR3 is CASSLRGGQDTQYF.

This clone was observed a handful of times. The germline and genes are mouse ones. The read stops 4 residues short of the end of the CDR3; the missing end is completed from the germline J gene. Other DNA sequences in this sample translate to the same CDR3. This chain links TRBV19 with TRBJ1-2; 9 positions agree with TRBD1. With V trimmed by 0 bases and J by 4 bases, 1 base remained unmatched. This CDR3 is 14 amino acids long. Germline CDR1 is FNHDT and CDR2 is SITEND (reference sequence). The CDR3 bases that were read are TGTGCCAGCAGTATAGGGGACAGGGCCTCC. It translates to CASSIGDRAS. The full CDR3 protein is CASSIGDRASDYTF.

Regarding this clone: Mouse germline and gene names are used. The read terminates 4 residues ahead of where the CDR3 ends, so the germline J gene completes it. The chain carries TRBV13-1 and TRBJ2-3; 8 positions agree with TRBD1. Per the germline V gene, CDR1 is NSHNY and CDR2 is SYGAGN. This CDR3 spans 15 amino acids. The V segment lost 5 bases and the J segment 1 base; nucleotides outside the gene matches: 6. CDR3 bases read: TGTGCCAGCAGGACAGGGGAAGGAGGTGCAGAA. Encoded protein: CASRTGEGGAE. The whole CDR3 protein is CASRTGEGGAETLYF.

This clone was seen a handful of times. Gene names and germline match the mouse. The read falls 4 residues short of the CDR3 end, and the missing part is taken from the germline J gene. The rearrangement joins TRBV19 to TRBJ2-1; D may be TRBD1 (5 bases). Germline-derived CDR1 and CDR2 are FNHDT and SITEND (reference sequence). This CDR3 has 14 residues. The germline V and J ends were trimmed by 5 bases and 3 bases, with 12 bases remaining between them. This chain's CDR3 is CASRKTVSYAEQFF. Incomplete CDR3 DNA: TGTGCCAGCAGGAAGACAGTCTCCTATGCT.

Comment on this clone: Gene and germline names: mouse. Sequencing ends 4 residues short of the CDR3 end; the germline J gene provides the rest. The same CDR3 is also encoded by other DNA sequences in this sample. The J gene is TRBJ2-5, the V gene TRBV14, with D possibly matching TRBD2 (5 bases). CDR1 is SGHDT and CDR2 is FRDEAV in the germline V gene. Trimming removed 5 bases at V and 0 bases at J, with 7 bases between. The CDR3 sequence is 13 residues long. The CDR3 spells CASRLENQDTQYF. The sequenced CDR3 bases are TGTGCCAGCAGACTGGAGAACCAAGAC.

In this sample, this clone turned up a few times. Gene names are the mouse ones. The missing CDR3 end, 4 residues past where the read stops, is filled in from the germline J gene. The rearrangement links TRBV13-2 to TRBJ2-5; the match to TRBD1 covers 9 bases. In germline, CDR1 is NNHNN, CDR2 SYGAGS (reference sequence). Germline trimming cut 2 bases from V and 2 bases from J; bases unmatched to any gene: 3. This CDR3 spans 15 amino acids. CDR3 protein: CASGEGTGLQDTQYF. The covered CDR3 bases are TGTGCCAGCGGTGAAGGGACAGGGCTCCAAGAC.

This clone has more than one count but fewer than ten. The gene symbols are mouse symbols. The read ends 4 residues before the CDR3 terminus; that terminus is restored from the germline J gene. The chain carries TRBV31 and TRBJ2-3, with 10 nucleotides matching TRBD2. J was trimmed by 0 bases and V by 4 bases; bases with no gene match: 7. In germline, CDR1 is GKSSPN, CDR2 SITVG. This CDR3 spans 16 amino acids. The CDR3 DNA, read in part, is TGTGCCTGGACCCGGGACTGGGGATCTAGTGCAGAA. Translating gives CAWTRDWGSSAE. The full CDR3 is CAWTRDWGSSAETLYF. The complete variable domain, with remaining parts taken from reference TRBV31 and TRBJ2-3, reads AQTIHQWPVAEIKAVGSPLSLGCTIKGKSSPNLYWYWQATGGTLQQLFYSITVGQVESVVQLNLSASRPKDDQFILSTEKLLLSHSGFYLCAWTRDWGSSAETLYFGSGTRLTVL.

This clone was counted a few times. Genes and germline are mouse. The read ends 4 residues shy of where the CDR3 ends; the end is completed using the germline J gene. The V gene is TRBV19, the J gene TRBJ2-1, with D perhaps TRBD1 (6 bases). V lost 4 bases and J 4 bases, leaving 15 bases between the germline ends. Germline values: CDR1 FNHDT, CDR2 SITEND (reference sequence). This CDR3 contains 15 residues. The sequenced part of the CDR3 DNA is TGTGCCAGCAGTGCAAACCGGGACAAATATGCT. Translation: CASSANRDKYA. The entire CDR3 reads CASSANRDKYAEQFF.

As to this clone: The genes and germline here are from mouse. The CDR3 end is not reached by the read, which stops 4 residues before it; the germline J gene fills it in. The V gene is TRBV31, the J gene TRBJ2-2; D ambiguous. V gave up 1 base and J gave up 0 bases, with 6 bases separating them. The CDR3 has 14 amino acids. CDR1 is GKSSPN and CDR2 is SITVG in the germline V gene. The CDR3 loop is CAWSQTTNTGQLYF. The part of the CDR3 DNA that was read is TGTGCCTGGAGTCAGACAACAAACACCGGG.

This clone was detected a few times. The genes and germline here are from mouse. The CDR3 extends 4 residues past the end of the read, so its final part is completed from the germline J gene. The chain uses TRBV13-3 and TRBJ2-2, with D possibly matching TRBD1 (5 bases). Trimming left V 0 bases short and J 4 bases short, with 13 bases between. CDR3 length: 16 residues. The germline CDR1 and CDR2 sequences are NNHDY and SYVADS. This CDR3 reads CASSDAAGLGTGQLYF. The covered CDR3 bases are TGTGCCAGCAGTGATGCGGCAGGGTTGGGCACCGGG.

About this clone: Genes and germline come from the mouse. Sequencing ends 4 residues short of the CDR3 end; the germline J gene provides the rest. This chain joins TRBV13-1 and TRBJ2-5; 11 nucleotides agree with TRBD1. The CDR3 is made up of 15 amino acids. The germline CDR1 and CDR2 sequences are NSHNY and SYGAGN. CDR3 sequence reads: CASRGPGTGGDTQYF. The covered CDR3 bases are TGTGCCAGCAGAGGTCCCGGGACAGGGGGAGAC.

There are a few counts of this clone. Genes and germline come from the mouse. The read falls 4 residues short of the CDR3 end, and the missing part is taken from the germline J gene. The sample carries other DNA sequences with the same CDR3. This chain links TRBV1 with TRBJ2-2, with 9 positions matching TRBD1. The germline V gene has CDR1 NSQYPW and CDR2 LRSPGD (reference sequence). The V gene end was trimmed by 1 base and the J gene end by 2 bases; junction bases not matched to a gene: 2. This CDR3 is built from 16 residues. The covered CDR3 bases are TGCACCTGCAGTGCAGTCGGACAGGGGAACACCGGG. This encodes CTCSAVGQGNTG. The CDR3, in full, reads CTCSAVGQGNTGQLYF.

In its sample, this clone was seen a few times. Gene labels here are mouse ones. The read ends 4 residues before the CDR3 terminus; that terminus is restored from the germline J gene. V and J are TRBV31 and TRBJ2-2; possible D gene TRBD1, 5 bases. Germline values: CDR1 GKSSPN, CDR2 SITVG. The CDR3 is 11 amino acids. The CDR3 bases that were read are TGTGCCTGGGGACAAGTCGGG. Amino acid sequence: CAWGQVG. The whole CDR3 is CAWGQVGQLYF.

This clone was seen more than once but under ten times. Gene and germline names: mouse. The read finishes 3 residues shy of the CDR3 end, and the germline J gene is used to complete it. The rearrangement joins TRBV5 to TRBJ1-6; possibly TRBD1 for D (6 bases). TRBJ1-6 is given ORF status, its function remaining uncertain. Germline V gene data show CDR1 as LGHNA and CDR2 as YNLKQL (reference sequence). V was clipped by 4 bases and J by 0 bases, with 10 bases between them. The CDR3 contains 16 residues. CDR3 in amino acids: CASSPQGNSYNSPLYF. CDR3 DNA (partial): TGTGCCAGCAGCCCTCAGGGGAATTCCTATAATTCGCCC.

Details on this clone: Gene names and germline refer to mouse. Sequencing ends 4 residues short of the CDR3 end; the germline J gene provides the rest. The chain is built from TRBV13-3 and TRBJ2-3; TRBD2 aligns across 9 bases. The V and J ends lost 5 bases and 0 bases, in that order; junction bases with no gene match: 4. Germline V gene lookup returns CDR1 NNHDY and CDR2 SYVADS. This CDR3 spans 15 amino acids. CDR3 sequence: CASRAGLGSAETLYF. CDR3 DNA (partial): TGTGCCAGCAGGGCCGGACTGGGGAGTGCAGAA.

In this sample, this clone turned up many times. Gene names denote mouse genes. The read halts 4 residues ahead of the CDR3 end, with the missing end drawn from the germline J gene. Other DNA sequences in this sample translate to the same CDR3. The V and J genes are TRBV13-1 and TRBJ2-1, with 7 positions matching TRBD1. V lost 2 bases, J lost 5 bases, and 4 bases stayed unmatched. Per the germline V gene, CDR1 is NSHNY and CDR2 is SYGAGN. CDR3 length equals 14 residues. Partial CDR3 DNA: TGTGCCAGCAGTGAACAGGGGCTGGATGCT. Translating it yields CASSEQGLDA. The entire CDR3 is CASSEQGLDAEQFF.